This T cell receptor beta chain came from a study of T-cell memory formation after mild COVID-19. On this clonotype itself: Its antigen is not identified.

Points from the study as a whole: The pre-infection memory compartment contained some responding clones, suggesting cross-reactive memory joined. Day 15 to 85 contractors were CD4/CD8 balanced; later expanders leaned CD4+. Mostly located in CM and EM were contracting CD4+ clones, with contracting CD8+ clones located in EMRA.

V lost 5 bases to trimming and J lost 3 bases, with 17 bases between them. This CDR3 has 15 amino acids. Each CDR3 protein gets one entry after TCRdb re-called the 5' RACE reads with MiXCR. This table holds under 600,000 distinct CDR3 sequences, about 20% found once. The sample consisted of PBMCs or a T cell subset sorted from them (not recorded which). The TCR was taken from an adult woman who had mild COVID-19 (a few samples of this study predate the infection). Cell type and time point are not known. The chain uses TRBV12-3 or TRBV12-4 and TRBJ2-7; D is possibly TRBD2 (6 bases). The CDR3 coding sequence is TGTGCCAGCAGTCTGAACCCGGGACTTGGCTACGAGCAGTACTTC. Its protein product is CASSLNPGLGYEQYF.